The rows below give T cell receptor beta chains drawn from one sample of a study of PD-L1 blockade in urothelial cancer. Method: immunoSEQ multiplex PCR; TCRdb's copy keeps in-frame clones and lacks some. The table has tens of thousands of clones, approximately 90% seen once. Sequencing was performed on PBMCs, taken around atezolizumab (anti-PD-L1) treatment. These receptors were taken from a man aged 55 to 69 with urothelial cancer. Each CDR3 is given with its conserved first and last residue. Fields, in order: V gene, CDR3 protein.

TRBV7-7	CASSHGLADTQYF
TRBV30	CAWSSYGSTDTQYF
TRBV19	CASSMGRDGQPQHF
TRBV28	CASSSQGKEQFF
TRBV5-5	CASSSPGAYGYTF
TRBV10-2	CASSEGQGIVGTEAFF
TRBV28	CASTFSGLAGDTDTQYF
TRBV27	CASSLRRTSGGAGRKSGTDTQYF
TRBV11-3	CASSLEPGTYEQYF
TRBV7-2	CASSLTFTGNTEAFF
TRBV11-2	CASSLFRLAGGKDTQYF
TRBV19	CASSTSSPGWYDYGYTF
TRBV19	CASRGRALYNSPLHF
TRBV5-1	CASSLDRGRDEQYF
TRBV5-1	CASSLTDRMNTEAFF
TRBV11-3	CASSNRPPTYGYTF
TRBV29-1	CSVPGDVYEQYF
TRBV10-3	CAIREEGTYNEQFF
TRBV6-5	CASSYGTTTPNYGYTF
TRBV6-1	CASSGRDRDTQYF
TRBV11-2	CASSLALGQYQETQYF
TRBV19	CASSIMAPGTGPSNQPQHF
TRBV7-7	CASSPGLAGTGELFF
TRBV30	CAWSVGDRNHLNTEAFF
TRBV30	CAWSVGTGANYGYTF
TRBV11-2	CASSLSRSSGQYF
TRBV7-8	CARWQNSPLHF
TRBV7-9	CASSLQDGSQKLFF
TRBV2	CASRGQGSFGTEAFF
TRBV7-7	CASSPTGNQPQHF
TRBV5-1	CASSLASSGVPSYEQYF
TRBV5-6	CASSPGTGHSSGNTIYF
TRBV4-2	CASSHGPGTGGTGELFF
TRBV5-1	CASSLAPEENTEAFF
TRBV5-1	CASSRGLAGGDNEQFF
TRBV15	CATQGQGDYEKLFF
TRBV19	CASSRPGGTEAFF